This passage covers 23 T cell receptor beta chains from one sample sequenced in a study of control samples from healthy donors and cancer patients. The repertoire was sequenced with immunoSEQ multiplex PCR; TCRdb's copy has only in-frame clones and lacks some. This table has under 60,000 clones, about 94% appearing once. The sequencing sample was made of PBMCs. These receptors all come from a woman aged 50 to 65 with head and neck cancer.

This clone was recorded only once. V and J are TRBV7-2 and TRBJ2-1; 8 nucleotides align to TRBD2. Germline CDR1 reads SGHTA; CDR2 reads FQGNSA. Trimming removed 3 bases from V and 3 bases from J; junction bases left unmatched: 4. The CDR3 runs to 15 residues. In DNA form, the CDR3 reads TGTGCCAGCAGCTTCGGGAGGGGGGTCTACAATGAGCAGTTCTTC. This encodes CASSFGRGVYNEQFF.

The chain's CDR3 is CATQAPLNGPQHF. The CDR3 nucleotides are TGTGCCACCCAGGCCCCGCTGAATGGTCCCCAGCATTTT. The chain combines TRBV7-9 with TRBJ1-5; D not certain. This CDR3 comprises 13 residues. Germline V gene lookup returns CDR1 SEHNR and CDR2 FQNEAQ (reference sequence). V lost 10 bases to trimming and J lost 10 bases, with 20 bases between them. Filled out from reference TRBV7-9 and TRBJ1-5, the complete variable domain reads DTGVSQNPRHKITKRGQNVTFRCDPISEHNRLYWYRQTLGQGPEFLTYFQNEAQLEKSRLLSDRFSAERPKGSFSTLEIQRTEQGDSAMYLCATQAPLNGPQHFGDGTRLSIL.

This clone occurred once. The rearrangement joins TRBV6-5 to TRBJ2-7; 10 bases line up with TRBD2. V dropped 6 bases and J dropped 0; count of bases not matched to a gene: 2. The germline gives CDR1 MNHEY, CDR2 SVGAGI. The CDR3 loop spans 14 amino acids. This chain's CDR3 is CASRGLADSYEQYF. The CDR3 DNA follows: TGTGCCAGCAGAGGACTAGCGGACTCCTACGAGCAGTACTTC.

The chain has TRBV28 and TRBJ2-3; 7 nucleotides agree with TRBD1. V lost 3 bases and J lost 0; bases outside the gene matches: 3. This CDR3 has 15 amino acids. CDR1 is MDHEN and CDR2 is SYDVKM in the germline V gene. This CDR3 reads CASSLDRPSTDTQYF. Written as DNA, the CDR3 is TGTGCCAGCAGTTTGGACAGGCCCAGCACAGATACGCAGTATTTT.

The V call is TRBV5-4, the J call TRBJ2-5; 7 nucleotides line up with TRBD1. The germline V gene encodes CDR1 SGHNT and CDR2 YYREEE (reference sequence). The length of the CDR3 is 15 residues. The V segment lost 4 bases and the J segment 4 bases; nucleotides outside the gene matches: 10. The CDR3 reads CASSQPGQLGETQYF. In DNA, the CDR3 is TGTGCCAGCAGCCAGCCGGGACAGTTGGGAGAGACCCAGTACTTC.

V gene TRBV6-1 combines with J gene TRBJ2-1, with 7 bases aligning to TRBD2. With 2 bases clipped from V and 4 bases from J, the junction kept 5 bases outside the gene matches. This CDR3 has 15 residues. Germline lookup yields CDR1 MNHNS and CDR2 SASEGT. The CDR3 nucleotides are TGTGCCAGCAGTGAAAGGGTAGCGGGTTACAATGAGCAGTTCTTC. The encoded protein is CASSERVAGYNEQFF.

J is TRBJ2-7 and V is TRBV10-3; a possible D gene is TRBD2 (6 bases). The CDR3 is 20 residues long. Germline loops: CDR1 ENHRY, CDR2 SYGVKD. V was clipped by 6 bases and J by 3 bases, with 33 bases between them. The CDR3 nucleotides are TGTGCCATCAGCTCTTCGCGAGGGGCTGATACTTTCGGGGGACTCTACGAGCAGTACTTC. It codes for CAISSSRGADTFGGLYEQYF.

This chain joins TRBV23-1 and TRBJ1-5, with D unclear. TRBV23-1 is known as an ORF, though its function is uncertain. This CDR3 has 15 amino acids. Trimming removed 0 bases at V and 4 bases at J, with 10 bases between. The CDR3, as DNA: TGCGCCAGCAGTCAATCGGAAGGGTATAATCAGCCCCAGCATTTT. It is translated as CASSQSEGYNQPQHF.

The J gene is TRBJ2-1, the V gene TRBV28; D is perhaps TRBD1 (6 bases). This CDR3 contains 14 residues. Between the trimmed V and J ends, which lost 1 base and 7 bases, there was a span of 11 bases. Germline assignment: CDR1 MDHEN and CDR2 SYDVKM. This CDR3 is CASSLFQDRNEQFF. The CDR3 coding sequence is TGTGCCAGCAGTTTATTCCAGGACAGAAATGAGCAGTTCTTC.

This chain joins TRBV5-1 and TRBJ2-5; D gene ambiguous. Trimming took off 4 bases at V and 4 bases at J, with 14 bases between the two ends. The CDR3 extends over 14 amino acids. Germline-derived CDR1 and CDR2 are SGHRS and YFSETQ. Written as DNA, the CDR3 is TGCGCCAGCAGCACGGACCCCTTAGGAGAGACCCAGTACTTC. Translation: CASSTDPLGETQYF.

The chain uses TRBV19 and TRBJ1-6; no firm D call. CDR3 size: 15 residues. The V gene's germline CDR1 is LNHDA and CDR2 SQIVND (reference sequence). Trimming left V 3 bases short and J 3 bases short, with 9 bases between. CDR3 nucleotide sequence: TGTGCCAGTAGTATTGGGCAATACTATAATTCACCCCTCCACTTT. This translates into CASSIGQYYNSPLHF.

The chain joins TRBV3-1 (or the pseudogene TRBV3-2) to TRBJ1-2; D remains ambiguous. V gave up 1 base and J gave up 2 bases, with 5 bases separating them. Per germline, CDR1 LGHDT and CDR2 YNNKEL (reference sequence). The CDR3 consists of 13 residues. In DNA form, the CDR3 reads TGTGCCAGCAGCCAAGCCGGGAACTATGGCTACACCTTC. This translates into CASSQAGNYGYTF.

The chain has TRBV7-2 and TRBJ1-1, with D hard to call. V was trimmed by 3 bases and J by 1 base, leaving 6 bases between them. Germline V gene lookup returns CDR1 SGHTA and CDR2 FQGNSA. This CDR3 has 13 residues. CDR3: CASSFARNTEAFF. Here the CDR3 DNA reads TGTGCCAGCAGCTTCGCGAGGAACACTGAAGCTTTCTTT.

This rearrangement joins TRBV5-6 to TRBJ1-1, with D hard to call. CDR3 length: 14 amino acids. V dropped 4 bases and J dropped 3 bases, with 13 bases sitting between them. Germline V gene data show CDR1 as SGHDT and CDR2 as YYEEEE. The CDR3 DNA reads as TGTGCCAGCAGCGCGGGCGAGGGTGACACTGAAGCTTTCTTT. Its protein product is CASSAGEGDTEAFF.

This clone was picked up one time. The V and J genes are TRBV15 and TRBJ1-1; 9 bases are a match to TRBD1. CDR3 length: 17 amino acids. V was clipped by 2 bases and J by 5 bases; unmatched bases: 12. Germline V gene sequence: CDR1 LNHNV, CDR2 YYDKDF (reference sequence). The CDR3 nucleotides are TGTGCCACCAGCAGATCACCCATAACAGGGGGCCAGACTGAAGCTTTCTTT. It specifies CATSRSPITGGQTEAFF.

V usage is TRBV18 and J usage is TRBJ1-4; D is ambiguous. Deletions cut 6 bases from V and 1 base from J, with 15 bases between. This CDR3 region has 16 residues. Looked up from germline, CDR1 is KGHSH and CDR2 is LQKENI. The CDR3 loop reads CASSRWRWRTNEKLFF. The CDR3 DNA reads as TGTGCCAGCTCTCGTTGGAGATGGCGAACTAATGAAAAACTGTTTTTT.

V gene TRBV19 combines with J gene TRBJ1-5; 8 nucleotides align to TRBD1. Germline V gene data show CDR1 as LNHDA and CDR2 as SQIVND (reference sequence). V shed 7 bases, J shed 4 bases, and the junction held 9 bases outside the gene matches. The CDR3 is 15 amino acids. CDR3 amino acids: CASTQGRTGNQPQHF. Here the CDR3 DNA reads TGTGCCAGTACCCAAGGGAGGACAGGGAATCAGCCCCAGCATTTT.

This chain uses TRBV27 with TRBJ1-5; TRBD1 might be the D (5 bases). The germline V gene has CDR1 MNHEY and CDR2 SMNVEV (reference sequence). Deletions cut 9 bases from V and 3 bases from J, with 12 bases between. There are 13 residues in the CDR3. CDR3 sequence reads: CASSRGLNQPQHF. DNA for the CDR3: TGTGCCAGTTCGCGGGGCCTCAATCAGCCCCAGCATTTT.

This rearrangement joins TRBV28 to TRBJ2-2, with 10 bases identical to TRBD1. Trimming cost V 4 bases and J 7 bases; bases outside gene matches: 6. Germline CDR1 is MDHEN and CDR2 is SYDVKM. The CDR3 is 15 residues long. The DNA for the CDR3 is TGTGCCAGCAGTTCCTCCGGACAGGGGGTCGGGGAGCTGTTTTTT. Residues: CASSSSGQGVGELFF.

The CDR3 nucleotides read TGTGCCAGCAGCTCGGGGGACAGGACAGATACGCAGTATTTT. The encoded protein is CASSSGDRTDTQYF. The chain joins TRBV5-4 to TRBJ2-3; TRBD1 matches at 8 bases. CDR1 SGHNT and CDR2 YYREEE come from the germline V gene (reference sequence). The CDR3 spans 14 residues. V shed 3 bases, J shed 3 bases, and the junction held 3 bases outside the gene matches.

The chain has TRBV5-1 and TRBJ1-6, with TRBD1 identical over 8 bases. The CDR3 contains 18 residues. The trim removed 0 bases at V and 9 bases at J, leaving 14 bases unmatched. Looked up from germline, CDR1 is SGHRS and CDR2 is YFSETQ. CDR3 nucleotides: TGCGCCAGCAGCTTGGTACCGACCGTGGACAGGGCGGGTTCACCCCTCCACTTT. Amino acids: CASSLVPTVDRAGSPLHF. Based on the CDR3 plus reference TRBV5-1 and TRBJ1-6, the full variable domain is KAGVTQTPRYLIKTRGQQVTLSCSPISGHRSVSWYQQTPGQGLQFLFEYFSETQRNKGNFPGRFSGRQFSNSRSEMNVSTLELGDSALYLCASSLVPTVDRAGSPLHFGNGTRLTVT.

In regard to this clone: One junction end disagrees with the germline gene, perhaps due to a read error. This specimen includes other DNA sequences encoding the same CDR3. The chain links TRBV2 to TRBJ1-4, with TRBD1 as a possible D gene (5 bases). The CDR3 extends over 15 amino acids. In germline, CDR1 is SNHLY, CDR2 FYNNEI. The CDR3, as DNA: TGCGCCAGCAGTGATCTTGGAGGGGTCAATGAAAAACTGTTTTTT. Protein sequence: CASSDLGGVNEKLFF.

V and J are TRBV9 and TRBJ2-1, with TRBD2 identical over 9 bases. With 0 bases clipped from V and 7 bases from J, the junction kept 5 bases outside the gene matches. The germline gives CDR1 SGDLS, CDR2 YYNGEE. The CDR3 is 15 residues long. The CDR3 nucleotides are TGTGCCAGCAGCGTAGGCCTAGCGGGAACTAATGAGCAGTTCTTC. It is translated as CASSVGLAGTNEQFF. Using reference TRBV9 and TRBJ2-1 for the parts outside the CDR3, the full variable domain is DSGVTQTPKHLITATGQRVTLRCSPRSGDLSVYWYQQSLDQGLQFLIQYYNGEERAKGNILERFSAQQFPDLHSELNLSSLELGDSALYFCASSVGLAGTNEQFFGPGTRLTVL.